This T cell receptor beta chain came from a study of CXCR3-negative and CXCR3-positive naive CD8 T cells. Overall study results and limits: The study found comparably high diversity in both naive subsets and much lower diversity in memory CD8+ cells. Partial loss of CXCR3 expression followed cryopreservation; most assays used fresh PBMCs.

Researchers sorted approximately 290,000 cells of each CD8+ T cell subset in triplicate. The authors made the TRB cDNA libraries by 5' RACE using UMI labels. With the 5' RACE reads reprocessed, TCRdb shows one record per CDR3 protein and no DNA. The listing records about 40,000 distinct CDR3 sequences. About this clonotype: Its specificity is unknown.

Germline V lookup: CDR1 GTSNPN, CDR2 SVGIG (reference sequence). The CDR3 covers 13 residues. The chain carries TRBV30 and TRBJ1-5. The sequencing sample was made of memory CD8+ T cells from blood. The source is a human donor in good health. Some clones in this sample may be carry-over from other donors' samples. CDR3 amino acids: CAWSGSSYQPQHF.